Below, one T cell receptor (beta chain) is given with its context. CDR3 length: 15 amino acids. The germline gives CDR1 SGHVS, CDR2 FQNEAQ. The junction had 5 bases not matched to a gene; V was cut back by 5 bases and J by 0 bases. Single viable CD3+CD4+CD8-CD45RO+ cells were sorted as the memory CD4+ T cells. After thawing, CD4+ T cells were positively selected. TCRdb keeps only in-frame clones here, not all; method: immunoSEQ multiplex PCR. The table shows just over 25,000 clones, with approximately 75% occurring only once. The sample is drawn from a study of memory CD4+ T cells and cytomegalovirus serostatus. About the research overall: This sample comes from healthy Belgian adults, about nine CMV seropositive, 24 seronegative.

Sequencing was carried out using memory CD4+ T cells from blood. This receptor was obtained from an adult in good health and CMV-seronegative. V gene TRBV7-8 combines with J gene TRBJ1-2; 8 nucleotides line up with TRBD1. The CDR3 here is CASSKQGGTNYGYTF. The CDR3 DNA follows: TGTGCCAGCAGCAAACAGGGGGGGACTAACTATGGCTACACCTTC.